These 12 T cell receptor beta chains came from one sample sequenced in a study of patients and donors after allogeneic stem cell transplantation. MiXCR, applied by TCRdb to the RT-PCR reads, yields one record per CDR3 protein. The top ten hold 5% to 6.5% of the sample, which has more than 850,000 distinct CDR3 sequences, roughly 18% seen once. The sequencing sample was made of blood, either unsorted or a sorted T cell fraction (not recorded which). The receptors originated from a human donor who was either an allogeneic HSCT recipient or a stem cell or donor lymphocyte infusion donor (not recorded which). It is not recorded whose cells these are; they may come from a transplant donor.

In this sample, this clonotype turned up many times. The gene calls are TRBV15 and TRBJ1-6; possible D gene TRBD1, 5 bases. The CDR3 is 16 amino acids. The germline V and J ends were trimmed by 2 bases and 8 bases, with 16 bases remaining between them. The germline V gene has CDR1 LNHNV and CDR2 YYDKDF (reference sequence). The CDR3, as DNA: TGTGCCACCAGCAGATCTCCGGGGACGGCAGATTCACCCCTCCACTTT. It specifies CATSRSPGTADSPLHF.

The chain recombines TRBV20-1 with TRBJ2-7; perhaps TRBD1 as D (5 bases). Germline lookup yields CDR1 DFQATT and CDR2 SNEGSKA (reference sequence). V dropped 0 bases and J dropped 3 bases, with 9 bases sitting between them. This CDR3 has 13 residues. CDR3 loop: CSARDWQGYEQYF. The CDR3, as DNA: TGCAGTGCTAGAGATTGGCAGGGCTACGAGCAGTACTTC.

The table lists this clonotype with a few counts. The V gene is TRBV2, the J gene TRBJ1-5, with D perhaps TRBD1 (6 bases). The CDR3 extends over 15 amino acids. The V end was cut by 6 bases, the J end by 4 bases, with 16 bases between. Germline V gene data show CDR1 as SNHLY and CDR2 as FYNNEI. CDR3 nucleotide sequence: TGTGCCAGCAGCGGCCACGGGACACTTAATCAGCCCCAGCATTTT. Translation: CASSGHGTLNQPQHF.

This clonotype appeared a few times. The rearrangement joins TRBV11-1 to TRBJ2-1, with 12 bases matching TRBD2. The CDR3 extends over 18 amino acids. V dropped 4 bases and J dropped 7; count of bases not matched to a gene: 14. CDR1 SGHAT and CDR2 FQDESV come from the germline V gene (reference sequence). This CDR3 is CASSSRLAGDLSWNEQFF. For the CDR3, the DNA is TGTGCCAGCAGCTCGAGACTAGCGGGGGATCTGTCGTGGAATGAGCAGTTCTTC.

This clonotype was seen a few times. CDR3 region: CASSQSPGADTQYF. In nucleotides, the CDR3 is TGTGCCAGCAGCCAGAGTCCGGGAGCAGATACGCAGTATTTT. The chain is built from TRBV3-1 and TRBJ2-3; tentatively, D is TRBD2 (6 bases). This CDR3 comprises 14 residues. The V gene's germline CDR1 is LGHDT and CDR2 YNNKEL (reference sequence). Trimming left V 3 bases short and J 4 bases short, with 11 bases between.

The rearrangement joins TRBV7-6 to TRBJ2-3, with a weak D call TRBD2 (6 bases). In germline, CDR1 is SGHVS, CDR2 FNYEAQ. V was shortened by 2 bases and J by 0 bases, with 15 bases between the two germline ends. The CDR3 has 17 amino acids. The CDR3 DNA is TGTGCCAGCAGCTTAAGGGACTCTCACCCTAGCACAGATACGCAGTATTTT. It specifies CASSLRDSHPSTDTQYF.

V gene TRBV30 combines with J gene TRBJ2-7; possible D gene TRBD2, 6 bases. Germline CDR1 GTSNPN, CDR2 SVGIG (reference sequence). The CDR3 contains 15 residues. The germline V and J ends were trimmed by 5 bases and 5 bases, with 22 bases remaining between them. The CDR3 region has the DNA TGTGCCTGGGAAAGTGTCGGGGGTTTGATGGACGAGCAGTACTTC. This translates into CAWESVGGLMDEQYF.

J is TRBJ1-3 and V is TRBV25-1, with D maybe TRBD1 (6 bases). The germline V gene has CDR1 MGHDK and CDR2 SYGVNS. The CDR3 is 14 residues long. With 9 bases removed from V and 0 bases from J, the gap between germline ends came to 12 bases. CDR3 nucleotide sequence: TGTGCCAGTGAGGACAGTCACTCTGGAAACACCATATATTTT. Translating gives CASEDSHSGNTIYF.

This clonotype was recorded at least ten times. The chain links TRBV12-3 or TRBV12-4 to TRBJ2-2; 10 nucleotides match TRBD2. The V gene end was trimmed by 4 bases and the J gene end by 0 bases; junction bases not matched to a gene: 2. The length of the CDR3 is 16 residues. This chain's CDR3 is CASSSAGGANTGELFF. The CDR3 nucleotides read TGTGCCAGCAGTTCAGCGGGGGGGGCGAACACCGGGGAGCTGTTTTTT.

This rearrangement joins TRBV11-3 to TRBJ2-7, with TRBD1 as a possible D gene (6 bases). CDR1 is SGHNT and CDR2 is YENEEA in the germline V gene. This CDR3 spans 14 amino acids. V shed 0 bases and J shed 2 bases, with 8 bases lying between them. CDR3 residues: CASSLDGDTYEQYF. The CDR3 DNA reads as TGTGCCAGCAGCTTAGATGGGGACACCTACGAGCAGTACTTC.

This clonotype was observed many times. The CDR3 sequence: CSAVTGRGYTF. In DNA, the CDR3 is TGCAGTGCTGTAACAGGAAGAGGCTACACCTTC. The chain recombines TRBV20-1 with TRBJ1-2, with D maybe TRBD1 (5 bases). The CDR3 covers 11 residues. The ends were cut back, 5 bases at V and 8 bases at J, with 12 bases in the middle. CDR1 DFQATT and CDR2 SNEGSKA come from the germline V gene (reference sequence).

This clonotype was seen at least ten times. The chain has TRBV27 and TRBJ1-1; TRBD1 matches at 7 bases. Per the germline V gene, CDR1 is MNHEY and CDR2 is SMNVEV (reference sequence). With V trimmed by 3 bases and J by 1 base, 5 bases remained unmatched. CDR3 length equals 15 residues. The CDR3 region has the DNA TGTGCCAGCAGTTTTCGGACAGGTCGGAACACTGAAGCTTTCTTT. Amino acids: CASSFRTGRNTEAFF.